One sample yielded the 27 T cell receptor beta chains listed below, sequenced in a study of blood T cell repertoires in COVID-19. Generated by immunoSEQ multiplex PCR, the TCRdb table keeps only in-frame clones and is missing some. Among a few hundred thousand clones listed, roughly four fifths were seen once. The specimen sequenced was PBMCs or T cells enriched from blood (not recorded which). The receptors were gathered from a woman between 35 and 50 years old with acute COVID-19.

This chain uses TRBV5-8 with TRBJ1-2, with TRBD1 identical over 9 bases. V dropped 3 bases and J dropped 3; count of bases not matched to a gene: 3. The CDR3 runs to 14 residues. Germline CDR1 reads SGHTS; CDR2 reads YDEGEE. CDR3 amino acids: CASSSRTGDYGYTF. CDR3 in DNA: TGTGCCAGCAGCTCGAGGACAGGGGACTATGGCTACACCTTC.

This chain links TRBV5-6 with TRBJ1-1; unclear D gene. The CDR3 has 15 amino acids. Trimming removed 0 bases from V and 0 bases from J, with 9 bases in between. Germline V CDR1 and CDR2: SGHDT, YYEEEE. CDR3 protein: CASSLGNGMNTEAFF. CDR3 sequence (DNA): TGTGCCAGCAGCTTGGGTAACGGGATGAACACTGAAGCTTTCTTT.

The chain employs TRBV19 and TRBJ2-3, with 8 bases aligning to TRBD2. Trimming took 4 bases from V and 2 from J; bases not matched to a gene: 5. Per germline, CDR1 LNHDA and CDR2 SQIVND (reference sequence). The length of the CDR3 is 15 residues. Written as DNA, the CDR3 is TGTGCCAGTAGTACGACTAGCGCCTACACAGATACGCAGTATTTT. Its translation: CASSTTSAYTDTQYF.

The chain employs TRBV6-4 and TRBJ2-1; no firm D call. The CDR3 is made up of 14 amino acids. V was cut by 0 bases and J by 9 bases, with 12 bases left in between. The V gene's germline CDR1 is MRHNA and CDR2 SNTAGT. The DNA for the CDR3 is TGTGCCAGCAGTGACTCGATTGAGTTTGGTGAGCAGTTCTTC. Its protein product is CASSDSIEFGEQFF.

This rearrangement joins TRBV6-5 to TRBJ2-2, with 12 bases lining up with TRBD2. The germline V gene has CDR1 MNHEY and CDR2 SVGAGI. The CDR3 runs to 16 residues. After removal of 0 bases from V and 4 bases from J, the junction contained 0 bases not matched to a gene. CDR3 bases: TGTGCCAGCAGTTACTCGACTAGCGGGAGCACCGGGGAGCTGTTTTTT. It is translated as CASSYSTSGSTGELFF.

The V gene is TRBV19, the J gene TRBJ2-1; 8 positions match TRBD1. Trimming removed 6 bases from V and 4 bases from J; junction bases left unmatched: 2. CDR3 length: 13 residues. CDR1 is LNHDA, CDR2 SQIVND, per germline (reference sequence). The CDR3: CASRDRGYNEQFF. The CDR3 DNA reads TGTGCCAGTAGAGACAGGGGATACAATGAGCAGTTCTTC.

CDR3 sequence reads: CASTPGLAGVGELFF. CDR3 sequence (DNA): TGTGCCAGCACCCCGGGACTAGCGGGAGTCGGGGAGCTGTTTTTT. This chain joins TRBV28 and TRBJ2-2, with 14 bases fitting TRBD2. Looked up from germline, CDR1 is MDHEN and CDR2 is SYDVKM. J gave up 7 bases and V 7 bases, and 5 bases lay outside the gene matches. The CDR3 has 15 amino acids.

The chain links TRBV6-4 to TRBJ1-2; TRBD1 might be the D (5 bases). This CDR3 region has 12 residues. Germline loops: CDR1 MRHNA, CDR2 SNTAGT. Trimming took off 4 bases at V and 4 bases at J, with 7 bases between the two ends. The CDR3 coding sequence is TGTGCCAGCAGTGCCCAGGGCTATGGCTACACCTTC. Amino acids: CASSAQGYGYTF.

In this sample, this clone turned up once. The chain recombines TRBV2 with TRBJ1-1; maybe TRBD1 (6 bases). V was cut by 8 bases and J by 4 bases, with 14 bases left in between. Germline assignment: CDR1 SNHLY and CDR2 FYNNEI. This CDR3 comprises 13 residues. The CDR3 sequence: CASDQGGGTEAFF. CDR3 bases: TGTGCCAGCGATCAGGGAGGGGGCACTGAAGCTTTCTTT.

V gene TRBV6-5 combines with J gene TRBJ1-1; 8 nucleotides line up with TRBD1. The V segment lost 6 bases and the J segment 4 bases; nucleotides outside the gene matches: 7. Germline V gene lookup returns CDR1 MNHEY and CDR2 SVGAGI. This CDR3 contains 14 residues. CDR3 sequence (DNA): TGTGCCAGCAGACTAGCAGGGGGCCTCACTGAAGCTTTCTTT. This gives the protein CASRLAGGLTEAFF.

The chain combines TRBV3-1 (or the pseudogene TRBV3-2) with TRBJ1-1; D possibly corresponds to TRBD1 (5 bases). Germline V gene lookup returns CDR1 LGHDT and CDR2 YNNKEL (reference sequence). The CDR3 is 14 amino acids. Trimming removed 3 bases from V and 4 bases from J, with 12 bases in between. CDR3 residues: CASSHRMGGTEAFF. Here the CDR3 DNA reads TGTGCCAGCAGCCACCGAATGGGGGGCACTGAAGCTTTCTTT.

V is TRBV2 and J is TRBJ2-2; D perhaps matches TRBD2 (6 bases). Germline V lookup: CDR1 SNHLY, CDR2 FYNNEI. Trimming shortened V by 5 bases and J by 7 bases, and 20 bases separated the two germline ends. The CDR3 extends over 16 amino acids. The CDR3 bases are TGTGCCAGCAGTCAACCGGGACTGAGGGGCGGCGGGGAGCTGTTTTTT. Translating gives CASSQPGLRGGGELFF. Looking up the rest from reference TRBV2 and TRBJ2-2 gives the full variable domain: EPEVTQTPSHQVTQMGQEVILRCVPISNHLYFYWYRQILGQKVEFLVSFYNNEISEKSEIFDDQFSVERPDGSNFTLKIRSTKLEDSAMYFCASSQPGLRGGGELFFGEGSRLTVL.

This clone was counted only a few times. The CDR3 coding sequence is TGTGCCAGCAGCCGAGATATCTATGGCTACACCTTC. Its translation: CASSRDIYGYTF. The rearrangement joins TRBV28 to TRBJ1-2; D is ambiguous. The V and J ends lost 6 bases and 4 bases respectively, with 9 bases between them. Germline V CDR1 and CDR2: MDHEN, SYDVKM. CDR3 size: 12 residues.

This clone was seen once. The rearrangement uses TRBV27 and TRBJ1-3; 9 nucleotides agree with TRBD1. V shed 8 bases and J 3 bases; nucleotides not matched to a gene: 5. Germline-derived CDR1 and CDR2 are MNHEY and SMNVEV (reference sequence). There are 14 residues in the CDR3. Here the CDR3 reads CASCQTGGGNTIYF. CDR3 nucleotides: TGTGCCAGCTGCCAGACAGGGGGTGGAAACACCATATATTTT.

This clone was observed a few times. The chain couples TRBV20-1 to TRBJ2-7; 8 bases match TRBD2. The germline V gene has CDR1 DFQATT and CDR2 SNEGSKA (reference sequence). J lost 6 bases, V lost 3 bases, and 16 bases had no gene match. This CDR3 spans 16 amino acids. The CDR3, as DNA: TGCAGTGCTAGTTATCCGGCGGGAGGCTTTTTACCCGAGCAGTACTTC. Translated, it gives CSASYPAGGFLPEQYF.

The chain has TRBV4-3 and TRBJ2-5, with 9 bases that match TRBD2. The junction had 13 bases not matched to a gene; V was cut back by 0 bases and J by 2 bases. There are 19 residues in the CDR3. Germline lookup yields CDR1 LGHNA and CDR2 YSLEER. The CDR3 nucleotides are TGCGCCAGCAGCCAAGATTTGGGCGGGGGGGCGTTGGAGCAAGAGACCCAGTACTTC. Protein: CASSQDLGGGALEQETQYF.

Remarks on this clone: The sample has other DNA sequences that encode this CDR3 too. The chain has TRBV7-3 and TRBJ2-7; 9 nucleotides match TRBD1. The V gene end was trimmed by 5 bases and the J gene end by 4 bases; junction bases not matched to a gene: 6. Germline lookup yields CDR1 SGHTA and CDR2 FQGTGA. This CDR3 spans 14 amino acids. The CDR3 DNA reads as TGTGCCAGCAGCCCCGGGACAGGGACGTACGAGCAGTACTTC. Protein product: CASSPGTGTYEQYF.

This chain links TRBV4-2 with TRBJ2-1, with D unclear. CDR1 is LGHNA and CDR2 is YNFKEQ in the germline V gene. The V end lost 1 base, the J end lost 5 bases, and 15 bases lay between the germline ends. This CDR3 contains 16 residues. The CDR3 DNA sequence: TGTGCCAGCAGCCAAGGAGGTCGAGGTCTAGACAATGAGCAGTTCTTC. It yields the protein CASSQGGRGLDNEQFF.

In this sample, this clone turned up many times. CDR3 protein: CASSEQKNTEAFF. DNA for the CDR3: TGTGCCAGCAGTGAACAGAAGAACACTGAAGCTTTCTTT. This chain uses TRBV6-1 with TRBJ1-1; D not resolved. The V end was cut by 2 bases, the J end by 1 base, with 5 bases between. The CDR3 covers 13 residues. Looked up from germline, CDR1 is MNHNS and CDR2 is SASEGT.

The CDR3 nucleotides read TGCGCCAGCAGCAAAGAGGGCGGGACTAGCGCGACCGGGGAGCTGTTTTTT. This translates into CASSKEGGTSATGELFF. The rearrangement links TRBV5-1 to TRBJ2-2; 10 bases line up with TRBD2. The germline gives CDR1 SGHRS, CDR2 YFSETQ. CDR3 length: 17 residues. With 4 bases clipped from V and 5 bases from J, the junction kept 11 bases outside the gene matches. The whole variable domain, remainder taken from reference TRBV5-1 and TRBJ2-2, is KAGVTQTPRYLIKTRGQQVTLSCSPISGHRSVSWYQQTPGQGLQFLFEYFSETQRNKGNFPGRFSGRQFSNSRSEMNVSTLELGDSALYLCASSKEGGTSATGELFFGEGSRLTVL.

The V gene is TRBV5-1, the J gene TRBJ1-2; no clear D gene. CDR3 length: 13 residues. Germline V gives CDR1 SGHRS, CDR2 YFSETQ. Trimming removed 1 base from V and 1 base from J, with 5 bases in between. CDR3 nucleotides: TGCGCCAGCAGCTTGCCGGGTAACTATGGCTACACCTTC. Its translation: CASSLPGNYGYTF.

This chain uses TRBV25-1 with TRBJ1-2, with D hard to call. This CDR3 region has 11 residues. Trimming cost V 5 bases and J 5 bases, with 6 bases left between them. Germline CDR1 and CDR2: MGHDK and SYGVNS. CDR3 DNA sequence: TGTGCCAGCAGTACGGGGTATGGCTACACCTTC. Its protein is CASSTGYGYTF.

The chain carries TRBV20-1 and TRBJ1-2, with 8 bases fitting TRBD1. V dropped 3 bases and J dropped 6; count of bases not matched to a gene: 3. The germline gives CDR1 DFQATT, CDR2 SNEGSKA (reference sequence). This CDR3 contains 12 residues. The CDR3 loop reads CSASTGGNGYTF. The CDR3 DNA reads TGCAGTGCTAGTACAGGGGGAAATGGCTACACCTTC.

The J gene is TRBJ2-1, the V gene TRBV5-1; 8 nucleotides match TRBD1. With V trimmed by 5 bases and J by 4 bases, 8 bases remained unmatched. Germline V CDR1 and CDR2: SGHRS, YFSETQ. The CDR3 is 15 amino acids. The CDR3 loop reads CASRLTGAAYNEQFF. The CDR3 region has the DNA TGCGCCAGCAGATTGACAGGGGCCGCTTACAATGAGCAGTTCTTC. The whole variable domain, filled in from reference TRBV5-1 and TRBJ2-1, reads KAGVTQTPRYLIKTRGQQVTLSCSPISGHRSVSWYQQTPGQGLQFLFEYFSETQRNKGNFPGRFSGRQFSNSRSEMNVSTLELGDSALYLCASRLTGAAYNEQFFGPGTRLTVL.

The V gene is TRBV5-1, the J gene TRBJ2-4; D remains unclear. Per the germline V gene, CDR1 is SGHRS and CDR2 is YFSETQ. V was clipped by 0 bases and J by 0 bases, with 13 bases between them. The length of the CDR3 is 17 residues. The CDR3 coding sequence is TGCGCCAGCAGCTTGGGACAAATCTTCGGAGCCAAAAACATTCAGTACTTC. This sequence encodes CASSLGQIFGAKNIQYF.

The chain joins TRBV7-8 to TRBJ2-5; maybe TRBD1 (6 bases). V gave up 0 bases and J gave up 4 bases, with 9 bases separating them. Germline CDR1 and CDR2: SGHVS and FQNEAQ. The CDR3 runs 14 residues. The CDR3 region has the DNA TGTGCCAGCAGCTTAGCGGGGGCCCTAGAGACCCAGTACTTC. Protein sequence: CASSLAGALETQYF.

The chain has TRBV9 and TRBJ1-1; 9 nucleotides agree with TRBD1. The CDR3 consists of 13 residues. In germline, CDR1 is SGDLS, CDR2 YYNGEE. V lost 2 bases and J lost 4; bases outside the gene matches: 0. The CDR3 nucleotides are TGTGCCAGCAGCGTGACAGGGGGCACTGAAGCTTTCTTT. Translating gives CASSVTGGTEAFF.